The 21 T cell receptor beta chains below come from one sample, sequenced in a study of T cell repertoires in cytomegalovirus infection. Using its own MiXCR run on the reads, TCRdb lists one record per CDR3 protein. The repertoire holds about 260,000 distinct CDR3 sequences, with roughly an eighth as singletons. Source material: PBMCs. Every receptor here comes from a human donor in good health (CMV status not recorded). Some clones in this sample may be carry-over from other donors' samples.

The chain employs TRBV10-3 and TRBJ2-3; perhaps TRBD1 as D (6 bases). The CDR3 covers 16 residues. Trimming shortened V by 6 bases and J by 0 bases, and 16 bases separated the two germline ends. CDR1 is ENHRY, CDR2 SYGVKD, per germline. The CDR3 nucleotides are TGTGCCATCAGCACACAGGGCTCCACTAGCACAGATACGCAGTATTTT. Residues: CAISTQGSTSTDTQYF.

The rearrangement links TRBV11-3 to TRBJ2-7; the D is unclear. CDR1 and CDR2 from the germline V gene are SGHNT and YENEEA. CDR3 length: 12 residues. V lost 5 bases and J 7 bases, leaving 12 bases between the germline ends. CDR3 sequence reads: CASSALSGEQYF. CDR3 DNA: TGTGCCAGCAGCGCCTTATCTGGGGAGCAGTACTTC.

This clonotype has a handful of counts. This chain links TRBV5-4 with TRBJ2-7; possible D gene TRBD1, 6 bases. The V gene's germline CDR1 is SGHNT and CDR2 YYREEE (reference sequence). The CDR3 spans 14 residues. V was pared by 8 bases and J by 4 bases, with 19 bases between. CDR3 nucleotide sequence: TGTGCCAGTTCAGGGGTCCTCGGGAAATACGAGCAGTACTTC. Protein sequence: CASSGVLGKYEQYF.

In this sample, this clonotype turned up a few times. For the CDR3, the DNA is TGTGCCAGCCTTACTAGGGGGGGGAACACTGAAGCTTTCTTT. It encodes CASLTRGGNTEAFF. V is TRBV28 and J is TRBJ1-1, with D tentatively TRBD1 (6 bases). In germline, CDR1 is MDHEN, CDR2 SYDVKM. V shed 8 bases and J shed 1 base, with 14 bases lying between them. The CDR3 loop spans 14 amino acids. Based on the CDR3 plus reference TRBV28 and TRBJ1-1, the full variable domain is DVKVTQSSRYLVKRTGEKVFLECVQDMDHENMFWYRQDPGLGLRLIYFSYDVKMKEKGDIPEGYSVSREKKERFSLILESASTNQTSMYLCASLTRGGNTEAFFGQGTRLTVV.

Ten or more counts support this clonotype. J is TRBJ2-5 and V is TRBV6-1; D tentatively fits TRBD1 or TRBD2 (5 bases each). Between the trimmed V and J ends, which lost 8 bases and 5 bases, there was a span of 18 bases. CDR3 size: 14 residues. The germline CDR1 and CDR2 sequences are MNHNS and SASEGT. The chain's CDR3 is CASQSGTPGETQYF. The CDR3 DNA sequence: TGTGCCAGCCAGTCCGGGACGCCCGGGGAGACCCAGTACTTC.

This clonotype was counted at least ten times. The chain joins TRBV12-3 or TRBV12-4 to TRBJ2-7; possibly TRBD1 for D (7 bases). This CDR3 has 15 residues. Between the trimmed V and J ends, which lost 5 bases and 3 bases, there was a span of 17 bases. In DNA, the CDR3 is TGTGCCAGCAGTCCCAGGGGGGACAGCCTCTACGAGCAGTACTTC. Its translation: CASSPRGDSLYEQYF.

The chain has TRBV2 and TRBJ1-5; D might be TRBD1 (5 bases). The germline V and J ends were trimmed by 7 bases and 1 base, with 14 bases remaining between them. Germline V lookup: CDR1 SNHLY, CDR2 FYNNEI. The CDR3 loop spans 15 amino acids. The CDR3 sequence: CASTPGTLSNQPQHF. The CDR3 DNA sequence: TGTGCCAGCACCCCCGGGACGCTCAGCAATCAGCCCCAGCATTTT.

Points on this clonotype: This may stem from a read error, because a much larger clone lies one nucleotide away. The chain recombines TRBV12-3 or TRBV12-4 with TRBJ1-1; 9 bases map to TRBD1. This CDR3 is built from 15 residues. CDR3 sequence (DNA): TGTACCAGCAGAACTCGCGGACAGGGGACCACTGAAGCTTTCTTT. Encoded protein: CTSRTRGQGTTEAFF.

The rearrangement links TRBV2 to TRBJ1-5; D might be TRBD1 (5 bases). V was shortened by 7 bases and J by 2 bases, with 12 bases between the two germline ends. The length of the CDR3 is 14 residues. Germline CDR1 reads SNHLY; CDR2 reads FYNNEI. CDR3 in amino acids: CASIPDSRNQPQHF. CDR3 bases: TGTGCCAGCATCCCCGACAGTCGCAATCAGCCCCAGCATTTT.

This clonotype was counted a few times. The chain couples TRBV24-1 to TRBJ2-1; 12 bases map to TRBD2. The length of the CDR3 is 15 residues. CDR1 and CDR2 (germline): KGHDR, SFDVKD. Trimming took 4 bases from V and 8 from J; bases not matched to a gene: 5. This CDR3 reads CATSESSGRGDEQFF. CDR3 coding DNA: TGTGCCACCAGTGAATCTAGCGGGAGGGGTGATGAGCAGTTCTTC.

This clonotype was recorded at least ten times. The chain couples TRBV12-3 or TRBV12-4 to TRBJ2-3; D is perhaps TRBD2 (6 bases). The CDR3 spans 15 residues. V shed 6 bases and J shed 6 bases, with 19 bases lying between them. The CDR3 loop is CASRRLEERVDTQYF. In DNA, the CDR3 is TGTGCCAGCAGACGACTAGAGGAGAGGGTGGATACGCAGTATTTT.

The chain has TRBV4-3 and TRBJ2-7; weak D call: TRBD2 (6 bases). Per the germline V gene, CDR1 is LGHNA and CDR2 is YSLEER. The germline V and J ends were trimmed by 0 bases and 5 bases, with 11 bases remaining between them. CDR3 length: 14 residues. The DNA for the CDR3 is TGCGCCAGCAGCCAAGATATCGGAGGGGACGAGCAGTACTTC. Translated, it gives CASSQDIGGDEQYF.

This clonotype came up many times. This chain uses TRBV29-1 with TRBJ2-5; no clear D gene. This CDR3 region has 13 residues. Germline V gene data show CDR1 as SQVTM and CDR2 as ANQGSEA. V was pared by 7 bases and J by 2 bases, with 14 bases between. Here the CDR3 reads CSALRRGQETQYF. For the CDR3, the DNA is TGCAGCGCCCTCCGGAGAGGACAAGAGACCCAGTACTTC.

J is TRBJ1-1 and V is TRBV5-1, with D possibly being TRBD1 (6 bases). V lost 1 base to trimming and J lost 5 bases, with 9 bases between them. The CDR3 has 13 residues. CDR1 SGHRS and CDR2 YFSETQ come from the germline V gene. As DNA, the CDR3 is TGCGCCAGCAGCTTGTCCCAGGGGACTGAAGCTTTCTTT. Protein: CASSLSQGTEAFF.

This clonotype has at least ten counts. V is TRBV15 and J is TRBJ2-1, with D perhaps TRBD1 (6 bases). Germline values: CDR1 LNHNV, CDR2 YYDKDF (reference sequence). Trimming cost V 0 bases and J 8 bases, with 17 bases left between them. This CDR3 has 16 amino acids. The CDR3 reads CATSRDLGAPFDEQFF. CDR3 nucleotides: TGTGCCACCAGCAGAGATCTGGGGGCACCGTTCGATGAGCAGTTCTTC.

The chain couples TRBV25-1 to TRBJ1-6, with D perhaps matching TRBD1 (5 bases). Per the germline V gene, CDR1 is MGHDK and CDR2 is SYGVNS. V gave up 5 bases and J gave up 9 bases, with 17 bases separating them. The CDR3 loop spans 15 amino acids. The CDR3 coding sequence is TGTGCCAGCAGTAGGGCGGGGGTCTGGGGTTCACCCCTCCACTTT. Protein: CASSRAGVWGSPLHF.

This clonotype appeared a few times. The V call is TRBV10-3, the J call TRBJ1-2; 8 nucleotides match TRBD1. This CDR3 is 12 amino acids long. V shed 10 bases and J 6 bases; nucleotides not matched to a gene: 7. Germline-derived CDR1 and CDR2 are ENHRY and SYGVKD. CDR3 residues: CATQGAPDGYTF. CDR3 in DNA: TGTGCCACCCAGGGGGCGCCGGATGGCTACACCTTC.

This clonotype was picked up many times. A read error may produce the germline difference seen at one junction end. This sequence joins TRBV9 and TRBJ1-1; D is unclear. Germline CDR1 SGDLS, CDR2 YYNGEE. The CDR3 runs to 15 residues. CDR3 coding DNA: TGTGCCAGCAGCGTAAAGCCGGATCCGAACGCTGAAGCTTTCTTT. Its translation is CASSVKPDPNAEAFF. The full variable domain, with the rest looked up from reference TRBV9 and TRBJ1-1, is DSGVTQTPKHLITATGQRVTLRCSPRSGDLSVYWYQQSLDQGLQFLIQYYNGEERAKGNILERFSAQQFPDLHSELNLSSLELGDSALYFCASSVKPDPNAEAFFGQGTRLTVV.

The rearrangement joins TRBV29-1 to TRBJ1-2; 7 bases match TRBD1. The ends lost 3 bases at V and 0 bases at J; junction bases unmatched: 16. This CDR3 is built from 18 residues. Looked up from germline, CDR1 is SQVTM and CDR2 is ANQGSEA. The CDR3 DNA is TGCAGCGTTGAGTGGGGGGTCGATGGACAGGCTGCTAACTATGGCTACACCTTC. Amino acids: CSVEWGVDGQAANYGYTF. The whole variable domain, filled in from reference TRBV29-1 and TRBJ1-2, reads SAVISQKPSRDICQRGTSLTIQCQVDSQVTMMFWYRQQPGQSLTLIATANQGSEATYESGFVIDKFPISRPNLTFSTLTVSNMSPEDSSIYLCSVEWGVDGQAANYGYTFGSGTRLTVV.

The chain has TRBV5-6 and TRBJ2-7; TRBD1 might be the D (6 bases). Germline V CDR1 and CDR2: SGHDT, YYEEEE. The CDR3 extends over 13 amino acids. V was pared by 2 bases and J by 3 bases, with 9 bases between. CDR3 bases: TGTGCCAGCAGCTTCCGGGACAACTACGAGCAGTACTTC. Protein: CASSFRDNYEQYF.

This clonotype was counted a few times. The rearrangement joins TRBV29-1 to TRBJ1-2, with 10 bases aligning to TRBD1. This CDR3 spans 15 amino acids. CDR1 and CDR2 from the germline V gene are SQVTM and ANQGSEA. Losses at the gene ends were 3 bases for V and 0 bases for J; bases not matched to a gene: 4. CDR3 residues: CSVDRQGATNYGYTF. The CDR3, as DNA: TGCAGCGTTGACCGACAGGGGGCCACTAACTATGGCTACACCTTC.